One sample yielded the 26 T cell receptor beta chains listed below, sequenced in a study of blood T cell repertoires in COVID-19. The repertoire was sequenced with immunoSEQ multiplex PCR; TCRdb's copy has only in-frame clones and lacks some. The sample consists of roughly 200,000 clones, about nine tenths of them appearing once. Sequencing input: PBMCs or T cells enriched from blood (not recorded which). The receptors derive from a woman aged 45-65 years in a cohort exposed to, infected with or recovered from COVID-19 (not recorded which).

V gene TRBV7-9 combines with J gene TRBJ2-5, with 7 bases aligning to TRBD2. Per the germline V gene, CDR1 is SEHNR and CDR2 is FQNEAQ (reference sequence). Losses at the gene ends were 5 bases for V and 1 base for J; bases not matched to a gene: 7. This CDR3 contains 15 residues. CDR3 bases: TGTGCCAGCAGCCGCCCAGGGACTATCCAAGAGACCCAGTACTTC. Its protein product is CASSRPGTIQETQYF.

This clone is a singleton in its sample. The rearrangement joins TRBV28 to TRBJ2-3, with TRBD1 identical over 11 bases. This CDR3 contains 15 residues. In germline, CDR1 is MDHEN, CDR2 SYDVKM. The V and J ends lost 3 bases and 4 bases, in that order; junction bases with no gene match: 3. The chain's CDR3 is CASSFLGQGADTQYF. DNA of the CDR3: TGTGCCAGCAGTTTTTTGGGACAGGGGGCAGATACGCAGTATTTT.

The V and J genes are TRBV20-1 and TRBJ2-5, with D tentatively TRBD2 (5 bases). The CDR3 spans 12 residues. Trimming stripped 3 bases from V and 4 bases from J, with 9 bases between. Germline CDR1 and CDR2: DFQATT and SNEGSKA (reference sequence). CDR3 nucleotide sequence: TGCAGTGCTAGTGAGGCGGGAGAGACCCAGTACTTC. It yields the protein CSASEAGETQYF.

This chain links TRBV18 with TRBJ1-1, with 7 bases fitting TRBD1. Per germline, CDR1 KGHSH and CDR2 LQKENI. The CDR3 consists of 17 residues. V dropped 2 bases and J dropped 0; count of bases not matched to a gene: 9. CDR3 sequence: CASSPVKMDRLNTEAFF. CDR3 nucleotide sequence: TGTGCCAGCTCACCAGTTAAAATGGACAGGCTGAACACTGAAGCTTTCTTT.

In its sample, this clone was seen a few times. The rearrangement joins TRBV2 to TRBJ1-3; D gene uncertain. This CDR3 contains 12 residues. V lost 8 bases to trimming and J lost 5 bases, with 10 bases between them. Germline CDR1 is SNHLY and CDR2 is FYNNEI. CDR3 bases: TGTGCCAGCTCTGAGAACCGAAACACCATATATTTT. It specifies CASSENRNTIYF.

V and J are TRBV3-1 (or the pseudogene TRBV3-2) and TRBJ2-5; the D is unclear. This CDR3 is 18 amino acids long. Deletions cut 2 bases from V and 5 bases from J, with 24 bases between. The germline gives CDR1 LGHDT, CDR2 YNNKEL (reference sequence). In nucleotides, the CDR3 is TGTGCCAGCAGCCAACCCGTGCGTGTGGAGTGGTTTGTGGAGACCCAGTACTTC. It codes for CASSQPVRVEWFVETQYF.

The chain recombines TRBV5-6 with TRBJ1-5; TRBD1 is a possible D gene (6 bases). V was trimmed by 5 bases and J by 7 bases, leaving 19 bases between them. The CDR3 length is 15 residues. Germline CDR1 reads SGHDT; CDR2 reads YYEEEE. CDR3 DNA: TGTGCCAGCAGTTCCCGACAGGCGAGCCCGCAGCCCCAGCATTTT. This codes for CASSSRQASPQPQHF.

V is TRBV12-3 or TRBV12-4 and J is TRBJ1-2; D is undetermined. Trimming took off 8 bases at V and 5 bases at J, with 15 bases between the two ends. This CDR3 has 13 residues. The CDR3 region is CASSGKEDYGYTF. CDR3 DNA: TGTGCCAGCTCGGGGAAGGAGGATTATGGCTACACCTTC.

The chain is built from TRBV29-1 and TRBJ2-1, with TRBD2 as a possible D gene (5 bases). From germline, CDR1 is SQVTM and CDR2 ANQGSEA. This CDR3 is built from 8 residues. Trimming shortened V by 2 bases and J by 15 bases, and 5 bases separated the two germline ends. CDR3 residues: CSVERGFF. Here the CDR3 DNA reads TGCAGCGTTGAACGGGGGTTCTTC.

The genes are TRBV30 and TRBJ1-1; TRBD1 matches at 7 bases. Germline V CDR1 and CDR2: GTSNPN, SVGIG (reference sequence). The CDR3 length is 14 residues. J gave up 9 bases and V 1 base, and 11 bases lay outside the gene matches. The CDR3 is CAWSEGQTFGKAFF. The CDR3 DNA is TGTGCCTGGAGTGAGGGACAGACCTTTGGGAAAGCTTTCTTT.

V and J are TRBV10-3 and TRBJ1-6; TRBD1 is a possible D gene (6 bases). Germline V gene sequence: CDR1 ENHRY, CDR2 SYGVKD. This CDR3 is 15 amino acids long. V lost 6 bases and J 7 bases, leaving 16 bases between the germline ends. CDR3 sequence: CAISFQGKGNSPLHF. CDR3 nucleotide sequence: TGTGCCATCAGCTTCCAGGGGAAGGGGAATTCACCCCTCCACTTT.

The chain uses TRBV19 and TRBJ2-7, with 9 bases matching TRBD1. This CDR3 is built from 16 residues. Losses at the gene ends were 5 bases for V and 2 bases for J; bases not matched to a gene: 10. Germline loops: CDR1 LNHDA, CDR2 SQIVND (reference sequence). For the CDR3, the DNA is TGTGCCAGTAGTTACCGACAGGGGGAAGGGACCTACGAGCAGTACTTC. Translating gives CASSYRQGEGTYEQYF.

The genes are TRBV5-1 and TRBJ1-1; tentatively, D is TRBD1 (5 bases). The V end was cut by 5 bases, the J end by 9 bases, with 20 bases between. Germline lookup yields CDR1 SGHRS and CDR2 YFSETQ. The CDR3 is 14 amino acids. The CDR3 nucleotides read TGCGCCAGCAGGAGCCTGACGGGGGGAGAGAAAGCTTTCTTT. This translates into CASRSLTGGEKAFF.

V gene TRBV5-4 combines with J gene TRBJ2-7; TRBD1 agrees at 8 bases. Germline CDR1 reads SGHNT; CDR2 reads YYREEE (reference sequence). Trimming at V came to 0 bases and at J to 5 bases, leaving 1 base not matched to a gene. CDR3 length: 13 residues. CDR3 sequence: CASSLVQGDEQYF. CDR3 coding DNA: TGTGCCAGCAGCTTGGTACAGGGGGACGAGCAGTACTTC.

The chain carries TRBV18 and TRBJ1-2; 11 bases line up with TRBD1. This CDR3 is 16 amino acids long. The trim removed 3 bases at V and 5 bases at J, leaving 8 bases unmatched. Germline assignment: CDR1 KGHSH and CDR2 LQKENI. CDR3: CASSPPGQGAYYGYTF. DNA of the CDR3: TGTGCCAGCTCACCCCCCGGACAGGGGGCTTATTATGGCTACACCTTC. Using reference TRBV18 and TRBJ1-2 for the parts outside the CDR3, the full variable domain is NAGVMQNPRHLVRRRGQEARLRCSPMKGHSHVYWYRQLPEEGLKFMVYLQKENIIDESGMPKERFSAEFPKEGPSILRIQQVVRGDSAAYFCASSPPGQGAYYGYTFGSGTRLTVV.

This chain uses TRBV30 with TRBJ1-3; 8 nucleotides line up with TRBD1. J lost 4 bases, V lost 0 bases, and 8 bases had no gene match. The length of the CDR3 is 16 residues. Germline CDR1 GTSNPN, CDR2 SVGIG (reference sequence). CDR3 bases: TGTGCCTGGAGTGTACAGGGGGGCATCATCGGAAACACCATATATTTT. Translated: CAWSVQGGIIGNTIYF.

This chain connects TRBV7-2 to TRBJ1-2; weak D call: TRBD1 (5 bases). Per germline, CDR1 SGHTA and CDR2 FQGNSA. V dropped 4 bases and J dropped 8 bases, with 17 bases sitting between them. The CDR3 is made up of 14 amino acids. The CDR3 sequence is CASSWGDVQYGYTF. CDR3 DNA: TGTGCCAGCAGCTGGGGGGATGTGCAGTACGGCTACACCTTC.

J is TRBJ2-3 and V is TRBV7-3; 14 bases match TRBD2. The CDR3 runs to 18 residues. Per the germline V gene, CDR1 is SGHTA and CDR2 is FQGTGA. J lost 4 bases, V lost 5 bases, and 11 bases had no gene match. The CDR3 region has the DNA TGTGCCAGCAGCCCCCAGACTAGCGGGGGGGCCGCGGCAGATACGCAGTATTTT. Protein sequence: CASSPQTSGGAAADTQYF.

The chain couples TRBV10-3 to TRBJ1-5; D is undetermined. In germline, CDR1 is ENHRY, CDR2 SYGVKD. CDR3 length: 12 amino acids. V dropped 2 bases and J dropped 8 bases, with 7 bases sitting between them. The DNA of the CDR3 is TGTGCCATCAGTGAGCGGGTTGAGCCCCAGCATTTT. It is translated as CAISERVEPQHF.

J is TRBJ2-7 and V is TRBV4-2; 8 nucleotides match TRBD2. The CDR3 spans 16 residues. The V gene end was trimmed by 0 bases and the J gene end by 7 bases; junction bases not matched to a gene: 11. From germline, CDR1 is LGHNA and CDR2 YNFKEQ. The CDR3 DNA follows: TGTGCCAGCAGCCAAGATGTCACGGGGGGGACCGGTGAGCAGTACTTC. Residues: CASSQDVTGGTGEQYF.

The chain carries TRBV11-1 and TRBJ2-1; the D gene is possibly TRBD1 (7 bases). The germline V and J ends were trimmed by 3 bases and 7 bases, with 16 bases remaining between them. Germline CDR1 SGHAT, CDR2 FQDESV (reference sequence). The CDR3 covers 15 residues. In DNA, the CDR3 is TGTGCCAGCAGCTTTCAGGGGGGCGGGATTAATGAGCAGTTCTTC. As protein: CASSFQGGGINEQFF.

The chain uses TRBV19 and TRBJ2-7; TRBD2 aligns across 10 bases. Germline CDR1 and CDR2: LNHDA and SQIVND (reference sequence). The CDR3 contains 15 residues. The trim removed 0 bases at V and 5 bases at J, leaving 4 bases unmatched. The CDR3, as DNA: TGTGCCAGTAGTATAGACCTAGCGGGGGAGGACGAGCAGTACTTC. This translates into CASSIDLAGEDEQYF.

This rearrangement joins TRBV6-1 to TRBJ1-1; maybe TRBD1 (5 bases). Trimming took off 0 bases at V and 8 bases at J, with 22 bases between the two ends. The CDR3 is 17 amino acids. Germline V gene lookup returns CDR1 MNHNS and CDR2 SASEGT. The CDR3, as DNA: TGTGCCAGCAGTGAAGCGCTTCATTGGCCAGGGCCCTCCGAAGCTTTCTTT. Translation gives CASSEALHWPGPSEAFF.

The rearrangement uses TRBV11-1 and TRBJ2-3; no clear D. Germline V lookup: CDR1 SGHAT, CDR2 FQDESV (reference sequence). This CDR3 comprises 13 residues. The V end lost 5 bases, the J end lost 7 bases, and 13 bases lay between the germline ends. The CDR3 coding sequence is TGTGCCAGCAGCCCAACCATCCTAAATACGCAGTATTTT. It specifies CASSPTILNTQYF. Looking up the rest from reference TRBV11-1 and TRBJ2-3 gives the full variable domain: EAEVAQSPRYKITEKSQAVAFWCDPISGHATLYWYRQILGQGPELLVQFQDESVVDDSQLPKDRFSAERLKGVDSTLKIQPAELGDSAMYLCASSPTILNTQYFGPGTRLTVL.

This clone was seen just once. V usage is TRBV11-3 and J usage is TRBJ2-1; TRBD2 matches at 7 bases. The CDR3 loop spans 18 amino acids. The junction had 9 bases not matched to a gene; V was cut back by 0 bases and J by 1 base. Germline CDR1 reads SGHNT; CDR2 reads YENEEA. CDR3 sequence: CASSLEPGLERSYNEQFF. In DNA form, the CDR3 reads TGTGCCAGCAGCTTAGAACCCGGACTAGAACGGTCCTACAATGAGCAGTTCTTC. Full variable domain (rest looked up from reference TRBV11-3 and TRBJ2-1): EAGVVQSPRYKIIEKKQPVAFWCNPISGHNTLYWYLQNLGQGPELLIRYENEEAVDDSQLPKDRFSAERLKGVDSTLKIQPAELGDSAVYLCASSLEPGLERSYNEQFFGPGTRLTVL.

The chain joins TRBV11-2 to TRBJ1-2; 7 nucleotides line up with TRBD1. V lost 5 bases, J lost 6 bases, and 9 bases stayed unmatched. Germline CDR1 reads SGHAT; CDR2 reads FQNNGV. CDR3 length equals 14 residues. CDR3 loop: CASSPRHRGNGYTF. CDR3 DNA sequence: TGTGCCAGCAGCCCACGACACAGGGGCAATGGCTACACCTTC.